These 14 T cell receptor beta chains were all obtained from the same sample, sequenced in a study of vaccination and CD4 T cells after COVID-19. Treatment noted: roughly 10-day PBMC culture with coronavirus spike peptide pools or control peptides (ViraFEST assay). The antigens for these receptors are not known. Sequencing of the DNA from cultured CD4+ T cells was carried out with the Oncomine TCR Beta short-read assay. MiXCR was run by TCRdb on the PCR reads, yielding one entry per CDR3 protein. The sample lists approximately 10,000 distinct CDR3 sequences, over 55% seen once, with more than 20% in the top ten. Sequences were obtained from CD4+ T cells from blood, cultured in vitro. These receptors all stem from a human donor who had recovered from COVID-19.

V and J are TRBV12-3 or TRBV12-4 and TRBJ1-5; D not certain. Trimming left V 5 bases short and J 7 bases short, with 12 bases between. The CDR3 is made up of 13 amino acids. The CDR3 reads CASSRTFRQPQHF. The CDR3 DNA sequence: TGTGCCAGCAGTCGGACCTTCAGGCAGCCCCAGCATTTT.

Of note for this clonotype: The junction shows a germline mismatch at one end, possibly a read error. V gene TRBV12-3 or TRBV12-4 combines with J gene TRBJ1-2; tentatively, D is TRBD1 (5 bases). The CDR3 extends over 12 amino acids. CDR3 nucleotides: TGTGCCAGCAGCTCGACAGTCTATAGCTACACCTTC. Protein product: CASSSTVYSYTF.

V and J are TRBV1 and TRBJ1-5; the DNA was not used to check the table's D call, TRBD1. TRBV1 is marked as a pseudogene. The CDR3 extends over 17 amino acids. This CDR3 reads CTSSQDPAGYSNQPQHF. CDR3 in DNA: TGCACCAGCAGCCAAGACCCTGCAGGCTATAGCAATCAGCCCCAGCATTTT.

V is TRBV24-1 and J is TRBJ1-2; D remains ambiguous. Trimming took 2 bases from V and 6 from J, leaving 9 bases between them. This CDR3 has 13 amino acids. Germline CDR1 is KGHDR and CDR2 is SFDVKD. The CDR3 DNA reads as TGTGCCACCAGTGATTCCCAATCGAATGGCTACACCTTC. Translated: CATSDSQSNGYTF.

J is TRBJ1-6 and V is TRBV19; D unresolved. Per the germline V gene, CDR1 is LNHDA and CDR2 is SQIVND (reference sequence). The CDR3 consists of 13 residues. V was clipped by 3 bases and J by 6 bases, with 6 bases between them. CDR3 sequence reads: CASSIGPNSPLHF. The CDR3 DNA is TGTGCCAGTAGTATCGGACCTAATTCACCCCTCCACTTT.

DNA of the CDR3: TGTGCCAGCAGCTTAGAGGGCCTCTACACTGAAGCTTTCTTT. Protein: CASSLEGLYTEAFF. The chain employs TRBV7-8 and TRBJ1-1; D uncertain. CDR1 is SGHVS and CDR2 is FQNEAQ in the germline V gene. The V and J ends lost 1 base and 3 bases respectively, with 9 bases between them. The CDR3 is made up of 14 amino acids.

The rearrangement links TRBV20-1 to TRBJ2-1, with TRBD2 as a possible D gene (6 bases). This CDR3 has 15 residues. Germline V gene lookup returns CDR1 DFQATT and CDR2 SNEGSKA (reference sequence). V was cut by 0 bases and J by 7 bases, with 16 bases left in between. The CDR3 sequence: CSARERSGSGNEQFF. CDR3 bases: TGCAGTGCTAGAGAAAGGAGCGGGTCTGGGAATGAGCAGTTCTTC.

This clonotype came up a few times. This chain connects TRBV4-2 to TRBJ1-6; 8 bases fit TRBD1. The CDR3 covers 15 residues. Germline V gene lookup returns CDR1 LGHNA and CDR2 YNFKEQ. J gave up 10 bases and V 3 bases, and 8 bases lay outside the gene matches. This CDR3 is CASSHPGQGGSPLHF. CDR3 nucleotides: TGTGCCAGCAGCCACCCTGGACAGGGTGGATCACCCCTCCACTTT.

The rearrangement uses TRBV15 and TRBJ2-7, with D possibly TRBD1 on 6 matching bases. Germline CDR1 LNHNV, CDR2 YYDKDF (reference sequence). The CDR3 is 15 residues long. The V and J ends lost 0 bases and 4 bases respectively, with 13 bases between them. CDR3 sequence: CATSRDRTDLYEQYF. The CDR3, as DNA: TGTGCCACCAGCAGAGATCGGACAGATTTGTACGAGCAGTACTTC.

This clonotype was seen only a few times. The chain has TRBV20-1 and TRBJ1-3; tentatively, D is TRBD1 (6 bases). Germline V lookup: CDR1 DFQATT, CDR2 SNEGSKA (reference sequence). This CDR3 has 13 residues. With 5 bases removed from V and 9 bases from J, the gap between germline ends came to 17 bases. The chain's CDR3 is CSARDPRGFTIYF. The CDR3 DNA sequence: TGCAGTGCTCGCGATCCCAGGGGTTTCACCATATATTTT.

V and J are TRBV2 and TRBJ1-5, with 10 bases lining up with TRBD1. This CDR3 has 15 residues. Trimming cost V 3 bases and J 7 bases; bases outside gene matches: 6. Germline V gives CDR1 SNHLY, CDR2 FYNNEI. The CDR3 DNA reads TGTGCCAGCAGTGAGGACAGGGGGGCCGACCAGCCCCAGCATTTT. Translating gives CASSEDRGADQPQHF. Combining the CDR3 with reference TRBV2 and TRBJ1-5 gives the whole variable domain EPEVTQTPSHQVTQMGQEVILRCVPISNHLYFYWYRQILGQKVEFLVSFYNNEISEKSEIFDDQFSVERPDGSNFTLKIRSTKLEDSAMYFCASSEDRGADQPQHFGDGTRLSIL.

This clonotype has more than one count but fewer than ten. V usage is TRBV6-1 and J usage is TRBJ1-2, with 9 bases aligning to TRBD1. The V gene end was trimmed by 4 bases and the J gene end by 4 bases; junction bases not matched to a gene: 10. Germline loops: CDR1 MNHNS, CDR2 SASEGT. The CDR3 is 16 amino acids. Here the CDR3 DNA reads TGTGCCAGCAGTGTCTTACCGGGACAGGGCAGCTATGGCTACACCTTC. This encodes CASSVLPGQGSYGYTF.

The chain joins TRBV7-9 to TRBJ1-1, with no clear D. V dropped 5 bases and J dropped 5 bases, with 15 bases sitting between them. The CDR3 has 14 residues. The germline gives CDR1 SEHNR, CDR2 FQNEAQ (reference sequence). CDR3: CASSRTGRGTEAFF. DNA of the CDR3: TGTGCCAGCAGCCGGACGGGTCGAGGGACTGAAGCTTTCTTT. The complete variable domain, with remaining parts taken from reference TRBV7-9 and TRBJ1-1, reads DTGVSQNPRHKITKRGQNVTFRCDPISEHNRLYWYRQTLGQGPEFLTYFQNEAQLEKSRLLSDRFSAERPKGSFSTLEIQRTEQGDSAMYLCASSRTGRGTEAFFGQGTRLTVV.

The chain is built from TRBV15 and TRBJ1-5; D not resolved. Deletions cut 1 base from V and 2 bases from J, with 9 bases between. Germline CDR1 and CDR2: LNHNV and YYDKDF (reference sequence). The CDR3 sequence is 15 residues long. This CDR3 is CATSRGVQGNQPQHF. The CDR3 DNA sequence: TGTGCCACCAGCAGAGGGGTCCAGGGCAATCAGCCCCAGCATTTT.